The T cell receptor beta chain described here comes from a study of T cell repertoires in cytomegalovirus infection. Study context: Public TCR beta signatures indicated both CMV infection and matching HLA type. Broader study findings: Frequencies of public TCR beta families were cumulated, and this identified carriers of CMV plus the relevant HLA. CMV-specific HLA-C-restricted TCR beta clonotypes dominated the ex vivo response.

In this sample, this clonotype turned up many times. Its antigen is not identified. One entry per CDR3 protein, called by TCRdb with MiXCR from the reads. The table records hundreds of thousands of distinct CDR3 sequences, 11% of them present only once. V was pared by 2 bases and J by 5 bases, with 9 bases between. The CDR3 contains 13 residues. Germline V lookup: CDR1 SGHVS, CDR2 FQNEAQ. The sequence came from a human donor in good health (CMV status not recorded). Some clones in this sample may be carry-over from other donors' samples. The specimen sequenced was PBMCs. This chain connects TRBV7-8 to TRBJ2-5; perhaps D is TRBD1 or TRBD2 (5 bases each). CDR3 DNA sequence: TGTGCCAGCAGCTTACAGGGAGACGAGACCCAGTACTTC. Translating it yields CASSLQGDETQYF.